The clone carrying this T cell receptor (beta chain) was seen many times. Its antigen remains unknown. The data stem from a study of blood T cells in healthy people across ages. A second PCR of about 7 to 12 cycles used a sample-barcoded 5' primer and a J-beta primer mix. Each cDNA molecule was tagged by a template-switch adaptor that had 12 random nucleotides. TCRdb fed the 5' RACE reads into MiXCR, producing one record per CDR3 protein. The sample holds 1.8 million or so distinct CDR3 sequences, around 42% seen once. General study results and limits: A strong correlation between TCR beta diversity and naive T cell percentage was seen. The recorded TCR beta diversity per million T cells decreased in a roughly linear manner with age.

Germline CDR1 is LGHNA and CDR2 is YNFKEQ. V lost 3 bases and J lost 9; bases outside the gene matches: 7. The CDR3 is made up of 15 amino acids. This receptor was obtained from a human donor in good health. Sequenced material: blood. V and J are TRBV4-2 and TRBJ2-6, with 8 bases aligning to TRBD2. CDR3 in DNA: TGTGCCAGCAGCCACACCGGGGGGGTCCTCAACGTCCTGACTTTC. Translated, it gives CASSHTGGVLNVLTF.